These T cell receptor beta chains were read from a single sample in a study of tumor and adjacent non-tumor tissue in lung cancer. TCRdb redid the calling of the multiplex PCR reads with MiXCR, one entry per CDR3 protein. The sample holds roughly 65,000 distinct CDR3 sequences; around 60% are singletons and the top ten take just over 20%. Sample: lung tumor tissue. These receptor sequences come from a man between 50 and 59 years old with non-small cell lung cancer. The CDR3 runs from the conserved cysteine through the conserved F or W. D genes are given only for firm matches. Clone size is shown for a subset of rows, as once, few, many or a class of expanded clone.

TRBV7-2	-	TRBD2	TRBJ2-7	CASSPEKVVGLTDYEQYF	TGTGCCAGCAGCCCGGAGAAGGTGGTGGGACTAACGGATTACGAGCAGTACTTC
TRBV11-2	-	-	TRBJ2-2	CASNNQLWGAGELLF	TGTGCCAGCAACAATCAACTATGGGGGGCCGGAGAGCTGCTTTTT
TRBV29-1	many	TRBD2	TRBJ2-1	CSVEGLAGWNEQFF	TGCAGCGTTGAAGGACTAGCGGGATGGAATGAGCAGTTCTTC
TRBV24-1	once	-	TRBJ2-1	CVTTKSGSYNEQFF	TGTGTCACCACGAAGAGTGGCTCCTACAATGAGCAGTTCTTC
TRBV5-4	-	-	TRBJ2-3	CASRRITTSRRRVTTDTQYF	TGTGCCAGCAGACGAATCACAACTAGCAGGAGGAGGGTTACCACAGATACGCAGTATTTT
TRBV5-1	-	TRBD2	TRBJ2-3	CASRLAGNTDTQYF	TGCGCCAGCAGACTAGCGGGAAACACAGATACGCAGTATTTT
TRBV5-4	many	-	TRBJ2-2	CASGTGTSGGELFF	TGTGCCAGCGGAACGGGGACTTCTGGCGGGGAGCTGTTTTTT
TRBV29-1	few	-	TRBJ2-2	CSVRWGKTGELFF	TGCAGTGTTCGGTGGGGAAAGACCGGGGAGCTGTTTTTT
TRBV30	many	-	TRBJ2-7	CAWSVTYEQYF	TGTGCCTGGAGTGTAACGTACGAGCAGTACTTC
TRBV5-1	few	-	TRBJ2-6	CASSLEYQGSGANVLTF	TGCGCCAGCAGCCTGGAGTATCAGGGATCTGGGGCCAACGTCCTGACTTTC
TRBV28	few	-	TRBJ1-2	CASSSQVGQVNDYTF	TGTGCCAGCAGTTCCCAAGTGGGCCAAGTTAATGACTACACCTTC
TRBV5-5	-	-	TRBJ2-7	CASSFVQSYGQYF	TGTGCCAGCAGCTTCGTCCAATCCTACGGACAGTACTTC
TRBV28	-	TRBD2	TRBJ2-7	CAGSRTSGVSYEQYF	TGTGCTGGCAGCCGAACTAGCGGGGTTTCCTACGAGCAGTACTTC
TRBV24-1	-	TRBD2	TRBJ2-1	CATSNLQGLAGANEQVF	TGTGCCACCAGTAATTTGCAGGGGCTAGCGGGAGCCAATGAGCAGGTCTTC
TRBV28	few	TRBD2	TRBJ2-1	CASTPTSGSAYNEQFF	TGTGCCAGCACCCCGACTAGCGGGAGTGCCTACAATGAGCAGTTCTTC
TRBV6-1	-	-	TRBJ2-3	CANNRVFSTDTQYF	TGTGCCAACAATAGGGTGTTCAGCACAGATACGCAGTATTTT
TRBV6-1	-	TRBD1	TRBJ1-3	CVNSAQGSGNTIYF	TGTGTCAACAGTGCACAGGGGTCTGGAAACACCATATATTTT
TRBV10-3	many	-	TRBJ2-3	CAISESVAFVTDTQYF	TGTGCCATCAGTGAGTCCGTAGCGTTCGTCACAGATACGCAGTATTTT
TRBV2	few	TRBD1	TRBJ2-7	CASGHQGQGGGEQYF	TGTGCCAGCGGCCACCAGGGACAGGGAGGGGGTGAGCAGTACTTC
TRBV28	once	TRBD1	TRBJ1-6	CASSFWTGANSPLHF	TGTGCCAGCAGTTTCTGGACAGGAGCAAATTCACCCCTCCATTTT
TRBV29-1	-	-	TRBJ2-3	CSATPGIGGTDTQYF	TGCAGTGCGACCCCCGGGATAGGGGGCACAGATACGCAGTATTTT
TRBV5-1	-	TRBD1	TRBJ1-6	CASSMGQRNNSPFHF	TGCGCCAGCAGCATGGGACAGCGAAATAATTCACCCTTCCATTTT
TRBV4-1	-	-	TRBJ1-2	CARSLGADYGYTF	TGCGCAAGAAGCCTTGGGGCAGACTATGGCTACACATTC
TRBV20-1	-	TRBD1	TRBJ2-5	CSALGTDQETQYF	TGCAGTGCTTTAGGGACAGACCAAGAGACCCAGTACTTC